The entry that follows covers one TCR beta chain sequence. Profiled with immunoSEQ multiplex PCR; TCRdb holds only in-frame clones, not every one. The sample carries about 130,000 clones, roughly 90% recorded once. This record belongs to a study of T cell responses to AZD1222 COVID-19 vaccine. Trimming stripped 4 bases from V and 0 bases from J, with 11 bases between. This CDR3 spans 15 amino acids. Germline CDR1 LGHDT, CDR2 YNNKEL (reference sequence). The chain joins TRBV3-1 (or the pseudogene TRBV3-2) to TRBJ2-3, with a tentative D call TRBD2 (6 bases). The material was peripheral blood, obtained on day 0 of AZD1222 vaccination. This TCR was recovered from an adult in good health. The CDR3 nucleotides are TGTGCCAGCAGCCGCGGCGGGGCTAGCACAGATACGCAGTATTTT. Residues: CASSRGGASTDTQYF.